The next 5 T cell receptor beta chains were all read from a single sample in a study of cytomegalovirus exposure and HLA in healthy donors. PCR was performed using 60 Vbeta and 13 Jbeta primers. Here immunoSEQ multiplex PCR was the method, and the copy in TCRdb shows in-frame clones only, minus some. The sample holds 190,000 or so clones, about four fifths seen once. Material: PBMCs. The receptors were sampled from a girl between 10 and 17 years old in good health and CMV-seropositive.

This sequence joins TRBV4-3 and TRBJ1-3; D gene uncertain. The length of the CDR3 is 15 residues. Deletions cut 1 base from V and 2 bases from J, with 9 bases between. Germline V CDR1 and CDR2: LGHNA, YSLEER. The CDR3 loop is CASSQAAVPGNTIYF. The CDR3 DNA follows: TGCGCCAGCAGCCAAGCGGCGGTTCCTGGAAACACCATATATTTT.

The rearrangement links TRBV5-1 to TRBJ1-2, with TRBD1 matching 9 bases. The CDR3 length is 16 residues. The germline V gene has CDR1 SGHRS and CDR2 YFSETQ. V shed 3 bases, J shed 2 bases, and the junction held 8 bases outside the gene matches. The CDR3 loop is CASSYGTGKENYGYTF. The CDR3 DNA sequence: TGCGCCAGCAGCTACGGGACAGGGAAAGAAAACTATGGCTACACCTTC.

This chain's CDR3 is CASSLGSGTGVSEQYF. The CDR3 DNA reads TGCGCCAGCAGCTTGGGCTCCGGGACAGGGGTTTCCGAGCAGTACTTC. The chain links TRBV5-1 to TRBJ2-7; 10 bases match TRBD1. The V gene end was trimmed by 0 bases and the J gene end by 6 bases; junction bases not matched to a gene: 9. The CDR3 spans 16 residues. Per germline, CDR1 SGHRS and CDR2 YFSETQ.

The rearrangement uses TRBV4-3 and TRBJ2-5; 12 nucleotides line up with TRBD2. CDR1 and CDR2 (germline): LGHNA, YSLEER. Trimming removed 4 bases from V and 5 bases from J; junction bases left unmatched: 5. This CDR3 is built from 15 residues. CDR3 loop: CASSLGTSGWETQYF. CDR3 nucleotide sequence: TGCGCCAGCAGCCTCGGGACTAGCGGGTGGGAGACCCAGTACTTC.

CDR3 nucleotides: TGTGCCAGCAGTTTAGAGGGTTATCAGCCCCAGCATTTT. Protein product: CASSLEGYQPQHF. The J gene is TRBJ1-5, the V gene TRBV27; D gene unclear. The germline CDR1 and CDR2 sequences are MNHEY and SMNVEV (reference sequence). This CDR3 is 13 amino acids long. With 2 bases removed from V and 5 bases from J, the gap between germline ends came to 7 bases.